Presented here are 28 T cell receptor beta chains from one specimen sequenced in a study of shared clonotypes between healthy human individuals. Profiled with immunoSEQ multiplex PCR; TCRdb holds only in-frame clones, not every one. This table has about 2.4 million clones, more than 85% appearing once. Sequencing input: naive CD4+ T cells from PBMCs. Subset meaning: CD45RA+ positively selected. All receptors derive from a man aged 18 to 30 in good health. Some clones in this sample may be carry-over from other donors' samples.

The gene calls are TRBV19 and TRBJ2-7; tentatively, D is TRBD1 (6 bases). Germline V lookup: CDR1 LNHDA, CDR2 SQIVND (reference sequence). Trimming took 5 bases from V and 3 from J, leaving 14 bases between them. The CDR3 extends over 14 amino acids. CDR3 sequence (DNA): TGTGCCAGTAGTCCTCAGGGGTGGGGCTACGAGCAGTACTTC. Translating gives CASSPQGWGYEQYF. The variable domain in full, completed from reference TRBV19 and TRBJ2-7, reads DGGITQSPKYLFRKEGQNVTLSCEQNLNHDAMYWYRQDPGQGLRLIYYSQIVNDFQKGDIAEGYSVSREKKESFPLTVTSAQKNPTAFYLCASSPQGWGYEQYFGPGTRLTVT.

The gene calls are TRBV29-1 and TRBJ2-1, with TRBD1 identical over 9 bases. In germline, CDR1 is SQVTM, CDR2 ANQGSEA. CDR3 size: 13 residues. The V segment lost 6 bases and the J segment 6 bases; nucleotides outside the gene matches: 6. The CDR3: CSVATTGGNEQFF. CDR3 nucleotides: TGCAGCGTGGCAACGACAGGGGGCAATGAGCAGTTCTTC.

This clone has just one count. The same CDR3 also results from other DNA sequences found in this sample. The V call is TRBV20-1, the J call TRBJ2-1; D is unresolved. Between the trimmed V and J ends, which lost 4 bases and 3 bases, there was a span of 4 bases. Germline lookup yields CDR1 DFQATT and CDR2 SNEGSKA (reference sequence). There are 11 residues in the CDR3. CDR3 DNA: TGCAGTGCTACCTTCTACAATGAGCAGTTCTTC. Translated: CSATFYNEQFF.

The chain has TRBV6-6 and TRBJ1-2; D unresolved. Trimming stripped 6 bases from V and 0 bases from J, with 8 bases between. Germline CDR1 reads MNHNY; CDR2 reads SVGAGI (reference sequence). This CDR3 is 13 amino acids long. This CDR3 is CASRAATNYGYTF. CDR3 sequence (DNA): TGTGCCAGCAGGGCCGCTACTAACTATGGCTACACCTTC.

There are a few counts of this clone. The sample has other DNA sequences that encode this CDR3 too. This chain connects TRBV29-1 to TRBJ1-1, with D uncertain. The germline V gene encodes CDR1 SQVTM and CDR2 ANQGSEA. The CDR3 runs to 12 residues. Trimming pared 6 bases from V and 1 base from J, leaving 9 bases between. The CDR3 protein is CSVKSGNTEAFF. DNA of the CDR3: TGCAGCGTAAAGTCAGGGAACACTGAAGCTTTCTTT.

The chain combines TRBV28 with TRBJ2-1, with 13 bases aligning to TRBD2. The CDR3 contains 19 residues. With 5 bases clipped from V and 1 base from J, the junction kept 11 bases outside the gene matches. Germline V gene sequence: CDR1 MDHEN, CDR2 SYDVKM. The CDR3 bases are TGTGCCAGCAGTACCTCCGGACTAGCGGGAGCGGGTTCCTACAATGAGCAGTTCTTC. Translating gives CASSTSGLAGAGSYNEQFF.

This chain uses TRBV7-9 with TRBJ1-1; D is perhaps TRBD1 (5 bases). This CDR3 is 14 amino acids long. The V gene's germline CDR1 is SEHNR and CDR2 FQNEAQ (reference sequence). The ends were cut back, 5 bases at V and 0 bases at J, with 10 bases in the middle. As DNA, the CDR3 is TGTGCCAGCAGCCCAACGACAGTGAACACTGAAGCTTTCTTT. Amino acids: CASSPTTVNTEAFF. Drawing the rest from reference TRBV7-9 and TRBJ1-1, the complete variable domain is DTGVSQNPRHKITKRGQNVTFRCDPISEHNRLYWYRQTLGQGPEFLTYFQNEAQLEKSRLLSDRFSAERPKGSFSTLEIQRTEQGDSAMYLCASSPTTVNTEAFFGQGTRLTVV.

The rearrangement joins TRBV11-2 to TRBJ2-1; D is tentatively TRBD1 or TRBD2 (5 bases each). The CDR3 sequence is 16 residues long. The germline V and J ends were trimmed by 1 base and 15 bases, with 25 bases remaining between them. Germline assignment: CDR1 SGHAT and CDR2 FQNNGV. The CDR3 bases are TGTGCCAGCAGCTTAGGGGGCCCTAGGCTGGGGGAGCAGCGGTTCTTC. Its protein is CASSLGGPRLGEQRFF.

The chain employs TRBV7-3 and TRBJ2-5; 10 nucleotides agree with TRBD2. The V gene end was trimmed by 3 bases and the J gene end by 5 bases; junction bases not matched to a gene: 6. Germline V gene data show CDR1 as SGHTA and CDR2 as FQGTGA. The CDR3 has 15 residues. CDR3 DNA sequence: TGTGCCAGCAGCTTGAGCGGGAGGGCCCTGGAGACCCAGTACTTC. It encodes CASSLSGRALETQYF.

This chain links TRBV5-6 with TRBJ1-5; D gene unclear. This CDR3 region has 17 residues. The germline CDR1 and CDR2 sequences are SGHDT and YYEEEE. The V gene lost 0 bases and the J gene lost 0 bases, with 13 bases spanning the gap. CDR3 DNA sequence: TGTGCCAGCAGCTTGGCGGACCGACGGCGTAGCAATCAGCCCCAGCATTTT. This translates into CASSLADRRRSNQPQHF.

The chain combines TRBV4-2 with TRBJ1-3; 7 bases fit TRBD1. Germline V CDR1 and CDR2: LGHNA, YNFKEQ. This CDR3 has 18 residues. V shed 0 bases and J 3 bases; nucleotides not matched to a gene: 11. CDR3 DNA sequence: TGTGCCAGCAGCCAAGACCACACAGGGGTTCGTTTTGGAAACACCATATATTTT. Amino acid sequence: CASSQDHTGVRFGNTIYF.

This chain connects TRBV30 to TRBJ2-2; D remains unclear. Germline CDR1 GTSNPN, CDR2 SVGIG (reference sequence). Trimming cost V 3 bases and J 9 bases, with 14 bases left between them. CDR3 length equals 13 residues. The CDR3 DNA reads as TGTGCCTGGAGCCAGAAGACACCGTGGGAGCTGTTTTTT. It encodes CAWSQKTPWELFF.

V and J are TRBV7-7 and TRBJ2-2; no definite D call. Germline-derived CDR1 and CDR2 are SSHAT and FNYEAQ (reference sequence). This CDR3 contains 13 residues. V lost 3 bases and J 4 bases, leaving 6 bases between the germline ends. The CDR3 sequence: CASSFVGTGELFF. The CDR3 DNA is TGTGCCAGCAGCTTCGTTGGCACCGGGGAGCTGTTTTTT.

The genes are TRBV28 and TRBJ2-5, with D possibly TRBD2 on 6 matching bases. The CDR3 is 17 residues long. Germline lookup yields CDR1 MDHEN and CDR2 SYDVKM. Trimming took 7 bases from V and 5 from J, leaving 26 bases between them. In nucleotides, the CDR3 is TGTGCCAGCACCCCCCGCGGGGTTGGCCGCCTCGGGGAGACCCAGTACTTC. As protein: CASTPRGVGRLGETQYF.

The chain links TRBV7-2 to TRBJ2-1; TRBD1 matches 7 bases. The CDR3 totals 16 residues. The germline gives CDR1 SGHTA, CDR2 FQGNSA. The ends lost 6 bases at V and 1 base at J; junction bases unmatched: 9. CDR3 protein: CASRRQGLVSYNEQFF. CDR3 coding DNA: TGTGCCAGCAGAAGACAGGGCCTCGTATCCTACAATGAGCAGTTCTTC.

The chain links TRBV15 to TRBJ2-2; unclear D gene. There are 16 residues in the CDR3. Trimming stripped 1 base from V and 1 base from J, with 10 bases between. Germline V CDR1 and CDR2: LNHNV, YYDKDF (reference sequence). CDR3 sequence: CATSRAWIGNTGELFF. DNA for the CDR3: TGTGCCACCAGCAGAGCTTGGATAGGGAACACCGGGGAGCTGTTTTTT.

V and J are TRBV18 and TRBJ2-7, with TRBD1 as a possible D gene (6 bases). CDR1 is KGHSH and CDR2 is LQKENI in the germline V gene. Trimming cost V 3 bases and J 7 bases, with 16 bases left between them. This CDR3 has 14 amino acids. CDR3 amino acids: CASSPSDSRQEQYF. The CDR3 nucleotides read TGTGCCAGCTCACCCTCGGACAGCCGGCAGGAGCAGTACTTC.

CDR3: CASRRLAGGPDEQYF. The CDR3 DNA reads as TGTGCCAGCAGAAGACTAGCGGGAGGGCCGGATGAGCAGTACTTC. This chain connects TRBV6-1 to TRBJ2-7, with TRBD2 matching over 14 bases. Per the germline V gene, CDR1 is MNHNS and CDR2 is SASEGT. J was trimmed by 7 bases and V by 6 bases; bases with no gene match: 8. The CDR3 spans 15 residues.

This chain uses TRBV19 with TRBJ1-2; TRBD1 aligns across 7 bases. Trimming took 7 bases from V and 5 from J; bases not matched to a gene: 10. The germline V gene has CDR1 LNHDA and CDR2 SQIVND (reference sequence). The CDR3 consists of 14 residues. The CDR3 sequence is CASNQVQGYYGYTF. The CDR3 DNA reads TGTGCCAGTAATCAGGTACAGGGGTATTATGGCTACACCTTC.

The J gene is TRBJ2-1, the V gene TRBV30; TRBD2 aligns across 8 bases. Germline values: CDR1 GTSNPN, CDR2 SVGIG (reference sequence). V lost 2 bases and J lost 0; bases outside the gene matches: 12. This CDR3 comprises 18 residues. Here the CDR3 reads CAWSSRVSGNPSYNEQFF. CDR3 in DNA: TGTGCCTGGAGTTCAAGGGTTAGCGGGAATCCCTCCTACAATGAGCAGTTCTTC. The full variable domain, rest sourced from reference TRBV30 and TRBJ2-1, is SQTIHQWPATLVQPVGSPLSLECTVEGTSNPNLYWYRQAAGRGLQLLFYSVGIGQISSEVPQNLSASRPQDRQFILSSKKLLLSDSGFYLCAWSSRVSGNPSYNEQFFGPGTRLTVL.

The DNA of the CDR3 is TGTGCCACCAGCAGAGTACGAGCGGGAGGCAACGAGCAGTACTTC. It codes for CATSRVRAGGNEQYF. The gene calls are TRBV15 and TRBJ2-7; 9 bases align to TRBD2. The CDR3 length is 15 residues. Trimming cost V 1 base and J 5 bases; bases outside gene matches: 6. Per germline, CDR1 LNHNV and CDR2 YYDKDF (reference sequence).

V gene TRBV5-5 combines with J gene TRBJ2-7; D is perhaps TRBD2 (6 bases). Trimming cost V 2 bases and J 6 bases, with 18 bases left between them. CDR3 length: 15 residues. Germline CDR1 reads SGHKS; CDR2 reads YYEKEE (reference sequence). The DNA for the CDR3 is TGTGCCAGCAGCTTTCACGCGGGACTGTCGAGCGAGCAGTACTTC. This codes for CASSFHAGLSSEQYF.

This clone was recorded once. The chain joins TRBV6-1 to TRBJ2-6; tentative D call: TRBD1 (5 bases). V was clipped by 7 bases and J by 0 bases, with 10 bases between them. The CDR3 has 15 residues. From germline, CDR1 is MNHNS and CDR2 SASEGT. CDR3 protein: CASTQGSSGANVLTF. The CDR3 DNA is TGTGCCAGCACGCAGGGTAGCTCTGGGGCCAACGTCCTGACTTTC.

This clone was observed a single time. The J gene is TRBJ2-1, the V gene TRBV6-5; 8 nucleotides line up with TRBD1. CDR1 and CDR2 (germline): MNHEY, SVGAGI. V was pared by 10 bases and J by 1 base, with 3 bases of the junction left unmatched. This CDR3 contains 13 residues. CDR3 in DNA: TGTGCCATCAGACAGGGGTCCTACAATGAGCAGTTCTTC. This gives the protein CAIRQGSYNEQFF.

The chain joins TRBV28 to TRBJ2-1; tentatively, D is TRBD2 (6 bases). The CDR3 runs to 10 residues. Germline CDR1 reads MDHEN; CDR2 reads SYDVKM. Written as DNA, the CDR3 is TGTCCTAGAGCGGGCAATGAGCAGTTCTTC. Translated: CPRAGNEQFF.

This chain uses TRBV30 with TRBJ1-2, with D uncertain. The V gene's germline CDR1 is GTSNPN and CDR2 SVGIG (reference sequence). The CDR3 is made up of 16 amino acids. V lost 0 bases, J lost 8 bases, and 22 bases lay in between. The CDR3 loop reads CAWSVRSRAPQGGYTF. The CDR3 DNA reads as TGTGCCTGGAGTGTAAGGTCTCGCGCACCCCAAGGCGGCTACACCTTC.

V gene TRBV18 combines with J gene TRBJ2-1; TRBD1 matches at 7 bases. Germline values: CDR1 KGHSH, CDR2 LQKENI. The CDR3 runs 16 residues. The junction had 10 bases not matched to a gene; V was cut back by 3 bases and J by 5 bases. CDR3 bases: TGTGCCAGCTCACCCCGGACAGGTCGAAAGAACAATGAGCAGTTCTTC. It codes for CASSPRTGRKNNEQFF. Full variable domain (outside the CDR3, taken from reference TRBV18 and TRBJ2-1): NAGVMQNPRHLVRRRGQEARLRCSPMKGHSHVYWYRQLPEEGLKFMVYLQKENIIDESGMPKERFSAEFPKEGPSILRIQQVVRGDSAAYFCASSPRTGRKNNEQFFGPGTRLTVL.

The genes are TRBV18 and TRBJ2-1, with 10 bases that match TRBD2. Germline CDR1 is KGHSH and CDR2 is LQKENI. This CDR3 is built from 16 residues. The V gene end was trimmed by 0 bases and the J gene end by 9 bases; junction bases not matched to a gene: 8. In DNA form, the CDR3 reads TGTGCCAGCTCACCACCGATCCAGCGGGAGGGGGTTGAGCAGTTCTTC. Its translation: CASSPPIQREGVEQFF.